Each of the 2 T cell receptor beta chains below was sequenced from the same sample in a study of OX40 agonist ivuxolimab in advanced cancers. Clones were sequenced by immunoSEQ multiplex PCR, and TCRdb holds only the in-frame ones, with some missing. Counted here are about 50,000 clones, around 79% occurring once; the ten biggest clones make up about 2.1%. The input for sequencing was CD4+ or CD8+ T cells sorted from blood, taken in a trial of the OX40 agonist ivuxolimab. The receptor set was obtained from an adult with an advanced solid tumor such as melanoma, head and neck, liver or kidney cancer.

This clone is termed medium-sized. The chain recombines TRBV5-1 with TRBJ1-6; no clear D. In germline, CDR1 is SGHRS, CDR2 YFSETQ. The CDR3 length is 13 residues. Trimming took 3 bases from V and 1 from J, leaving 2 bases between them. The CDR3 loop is CASSSSYNSPLHF. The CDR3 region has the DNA TGCGCCAGCAGCTCATCCTATAATTCACCCCTCCACTTT.

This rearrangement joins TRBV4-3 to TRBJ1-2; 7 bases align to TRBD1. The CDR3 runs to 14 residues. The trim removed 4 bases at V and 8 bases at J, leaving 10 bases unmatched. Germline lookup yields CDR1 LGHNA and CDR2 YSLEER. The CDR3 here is CASSPQTGPGGYTF. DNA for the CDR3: TGCGCCAGCAGCCCCCAGACAGGGCCAGGGGGCTACACCTTC.